A selection of T cell receptor beta chains follows, all from one sample in a study of T cell repertoires in cytomegalovirus infection. One entry per CDR3 protein, called by TCRdb with MiXCR from the reads. Of approximately 400,000 distinct CDR3 sequences in the sample, roughly 31% were seen once. Sequencing was carried out using PBMCs. These receptors all come from a human donor in good health (CMV status not recorded). Some clones in this sample may be carry-over from other donors' samples. Each CDR3 is given with its conserved first and last residue. D genes are given only for firm matches. Clone size is stated in some rows and not others, as once, few, many or a class when expanded.

CDR3 DNA	CDR3 protein	clone size	D gene	J gene	V gene
TGTGCCAGCAGCTACCCCCTGACCGGGCCGCGGGATGGCTACACCTTC	CASSYPLTGPRDGYTF	NA	NA	TRBJ1-2	TRBV6-2/TRBV6-3
TGTGCCAGCAGCTTAGGCAAGAATAGCAATCAGCCCCAGCATTTT	CASSLGKNSNQPQHF	few	NA	TRBJ1-5	TRBV7-2
TGTGCCAGCAGTTACCCAAGGGACAGCGCCGGACTAGCGGGAGATTTCTTAGCCAAAAACATTCAGTACTTC	CASSYPRDSAGLAGDFLAKNIQYF	few	TRBD2	TRBJ2-4	TRBV6-6
TGTGCCAGCAGTTTAGAAGGGGGCGCCCAAAACATTCAGTACTTC	CASSLEGGAQNIQYF	NA	TRBD1	TRBJ2-4	TRBV12-3/TRBV12-4
TGCAGTGCCCCTCGGGTCCGGGGGGGCCCTGAAGCTTTCTTT	CSAPRVRGGPEAFF	once	NA	TRBJ1-1	TRBV20-1
TGTGCCAGCCGACCTACAGGGGTCTATGGCTACACCTTC	CASRPTGVYGYTF	NA	TRBD1	TRBJ1-2	TRBV28
TGTGCCAGCAGCAGAGCCCTAAGCCACTACGAGCAGTACTTC	CASSRALSHYEQYF	few	NA	TRBJ2-7	TRBV7-9
TGTGCCAGCAGTTTAGCGAGGTTAAAGGGGGACTATGGCTACACCTTC	CASSLARLKGDYGYTF	NA	NA	TRBJ1-2	TRBV12-3/TRBV12-4
TGTGCCAGTAGGGGACAGGGGTACAATGAGCAGTTCTTC	CASRGQGYNEQFF	NA	TRBD1	TRBJ2-1	TRBV19
TGTATTATGGAGGCGAACACCGGGGAGCTGTTTTTT	CIMEANTGELFF	NA	NA	TRBJ2-2	TRBV19
TGTGCCAGCAGCACCGGGGGCCGCTCTGGGGCCAACGTCCTGACTTTC	CASSTGGRSGANVLTF	NA	NA	TRBJ2-6	TRBV6-4
TGTGCCAGCAGACCGGGGGGCGGAGGGAGAGAAGCTTTCTTT	CASRPGGGGREAFF	NA	NA	TRBJ1-1	TRBV2
TGTGCCAGCAGCTACTACATAGGGGGGACACCTGAAGCTTTCTTT	CASSYYIGGTPEAFF	NA	NA	TRBJ1-1	TRBV5-8
TGCGCCAGCAGCCACGGGGGGGTTGAGCCCGGGGAGCTGTTTTTT	CASSHGGVEPGELFF	few	TRBD2	TRBJ2-2	TRBV4-3
TGTGCCAGCAGTTCGGATGCGGGACTAGCGTGGAATGAGCAGTTCTTC	CASSSDAGLAWNEQFF	NA	TRBD2	TRBJ2-1	TRBV12-3/TRBV12-4
TGTGCCAGCAGCCGGACGGCGCAGAAGTCATCGAACTATGGCTACACCTTC	CASSRTAQKSSNYGYTF	few	NA	TRBJ1-2	TRBV11-2
TGCAGCGTTATCCGGTGGACTGAAGCTTTCTTT	CSVIRWTEAFF	few	NA	TRBJ1-1	TRBV29-1
TGTGCCAGCAGTTTACAGGGGAGAAGAAACACCATATATTTT	CASSLQGRRNTIYF	NA	NA	TRBJ1-3	TRBV28
TGTGCCAGCAGCCAAGGAGCTATAGCCAAAAACATTCAGTACTTC	CASSQGAIAKNIQYF	NA	NA	TRBJ2-4	TRBV4-2
TGTGCCAGCAGCCAGGGTTTATACTATGGCTACACCTTC	CASSQGLYYGYTF	NA	NA	TRBJ1-2	TRBV14
TGTGCCAGCAGCCCCGAAATGGGGAACATTCAGTACTTC	CASSPEMGNIQYF	NA	NA	TRBJ2-4	TRBV7-3
TGTGCCAGCAGCTTGGGCCCAAAGGTATCGGCCCAGCATTTT	CASSLGPKVSAQHF	few	NA	TRBJ1-5	TRBV5-4
TGTGCCAGCAGCCCTCCGGGACGAACAATGACCGGGGAGCTGTTTTTT	CASSPPGRTMTGELFF	many	NA	TRBJ2-2	TRBV7-8
TGTGCCAGCAGCATTGGGCCCCTCGGGGCGACAGATACGCAGTATTTT	CASSIGPLGATDTQYF	NA	NA	TRBJ2-3	TRBV5-8
TGTGCCAGCAGCCCGTCACAGGGGGGGGAAGGAGATACGCAGTATTTT	CASSPSQGGEGDTQYF	NA	NA	TRBJ2-3	TRBV7-6
TGTGCCACCCGAACCGGTTACAGGACCGGGGAGCTGTTTTTT	CATRTGYRTGELFF	many	NA	TRBJ2-2	TRBV27
TGTGCCACCAGCTTGGACAGGGGGGTAGATACGCAGTATTTT	CATSLDRGVDTQYF	NA	TRBD1	TRBJ2-3	TRBV15
TGCAGTGCTAGAAGGTCTGGGGAGCTCGACACCGGGGAGCTGTTTTTT	CSARRSGELDTGELFF	few	NA	TRBJ2-2	TRBV20-1
TGTGCCAGCAGTTTCTCGTACAGGAAGATTAGCAATCAGCCCCAGCATTTT	CASSFSYRKISNQPQHF	once	NA	TRBJ1-5	TRBV28
TGCGCCAGCAGCCAAGCATGGGGCCGCACAGATACGCAGTATTTT	CASSQAWGRTDTQYF	few	NA	TRBJ2-3	TRBV4-1
TGTGCCAGCACCGCTGACTTCACAGATACGCAGTATTTT	CASTADFTDTQYF	NA	NA	TRBJ2-3	TRBV27
TGTGCCAGCAGCTGGGATGAATATGGCTACACCTTC	CASSWDEYGYTF	NA	NA	TRBJ1-2	TRBV7-9
TGCAGTGCTAGGGGGCAGACCGGGGCCTACGAGCAGTACTTC	CSARGQTGAYEQYF	few	NA	TRBJ2-7	TRBV20-1
TGTGCCAGCAGCTTACGCGCGTTTGGAACAGGGGCCAACTCTGGGGCCAACGTCCTGACTTTC	CASSLRAFGTGANSGANVLTF	NA	TRBD1	TRBJ2-6	TRBV11-2
TGTGACAGCAGTTTTCGGACAGACAACACCGGGTTGCTGTTTTTT	CDSSFRTDNTGLLFF	NA	NA	TRBJ2-2	TRBV6-8
TGTGCCAGCAGCTTAGTGGGCACCAACTACGAGCAGTACTTC	CASSLVGTNYEQYF	many	NA	TRBJ2-7	TRBV7-2
TGTGCCAGCAGTGAAACTTGGACAGGGGCGGGCACTGAAGCTTTCTTT	CASSETWTGAGTEAFF	NA	TRBD1	TRBJ1-1	TRBV6-1
TGTGGCAGCAGCCGGGACAGGGTCTATGGATACACCTTC	CGSSRDRVYGYTF	NA	TRBD1	TRBJ1-2	TRBV28
TGTGCCAGCGCCGCCGAATCAGGGGGCTTGAGGTCACCCCTCCACTTT	CASAAESGGLRSPLHF	NA	TRBD1	TRBJ1-6	TRBV12-3/TRBV12-4